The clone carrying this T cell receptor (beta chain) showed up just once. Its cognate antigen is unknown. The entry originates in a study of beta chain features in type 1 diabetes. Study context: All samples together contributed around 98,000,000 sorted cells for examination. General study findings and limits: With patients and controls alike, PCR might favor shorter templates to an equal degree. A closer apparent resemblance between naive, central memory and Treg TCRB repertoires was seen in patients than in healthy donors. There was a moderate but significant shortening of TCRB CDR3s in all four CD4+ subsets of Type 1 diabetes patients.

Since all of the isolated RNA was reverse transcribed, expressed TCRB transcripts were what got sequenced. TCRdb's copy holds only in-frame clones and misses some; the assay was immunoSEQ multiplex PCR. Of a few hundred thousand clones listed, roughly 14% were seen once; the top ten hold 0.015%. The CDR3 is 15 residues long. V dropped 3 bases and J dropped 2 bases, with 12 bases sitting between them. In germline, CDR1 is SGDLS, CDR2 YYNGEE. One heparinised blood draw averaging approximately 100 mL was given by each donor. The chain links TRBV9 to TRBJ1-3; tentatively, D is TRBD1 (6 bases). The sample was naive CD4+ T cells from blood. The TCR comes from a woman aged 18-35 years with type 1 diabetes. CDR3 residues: CASSGQGFTGNTIYF. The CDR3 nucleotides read TGTGCCAGCAGCGGCCAGGGGTTCACTGGAAACACCATATATTTT. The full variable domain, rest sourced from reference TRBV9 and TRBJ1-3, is DSGVTQTPKHLITATGQRVTLRCSPRSGDLSVYWYQQSLDQGLQFLIQYYNGEERAKGNILERFSAQQFPDLHSELNLSSLELGDSALYFCASSGQGFTGNTIYFGEGSWLTVV.